This section outlines one TCR beta chain sequence together with its context. This specimen comes from a study of blood T cell repertoires in COVID-19. Across the whole study: From T cells, B-cell-depleted T cells, or PBMCs came the material, which was cDNA or gDNA.

Profiled with immunoSEQ multiplex PCR; TCRdb holds only in-frame clones, not every one. The sample lists under 70,000 clones, around 90% seen once, with approximately 10% in the top ten. This CDR3 region has 12 residues. Germline-derived CDR1 and CDR2 are GTSNPN and SVGIG (reference sequence). Between the trimmed V and J ends, which lost 4 bases and 1 base, there was a span of 7 bases. This receptor was obtained from a woman aged 18-29 years with acute or convalescent COVID-19. V usage is TRBV30 and J usage is TRBJ1-1, with D unclear. The specimen sequenced was peripheral blood. The CDR3 sequence: CAWTRGNTEAFF. As DNA, the CDR3 is TGTGCCTGGACACGGGGGAACACTGAAGCTTTCTTT.